The subject of this entry is one T cell receptor beta chain. What it recognizes is unknown. The data are from a study of cytomegalovirus exposure and HLA in healthy donors. Study-wide results and limits: Reportedly, diagnosis of cytomegalovirus status by the classifier showed high specificity and sensitivity. Sequencing likely produced, as an artifact, a cluster of highly shared sequence variants. Cytomegalovirus association was listed for 150 to 200 TCR beta chains. In terms of immune exposure information, only CMV serostatus was available.

Primers for the PCR totalled 60 Vbeta and 13 Jbeta. Profiling relied on immunoSEQ multiplex PCR, and the TCRdb table lists in-frame clones only, not all of them. This sample carries about 140,000 clones, roughly 81% of them seen once, and the ten largest clones take 1.6%. This TCR came from a female donor in good health and CMV-seronegative. The sample was PBMCs.

The DNA of the CDR3 is TGTGCCAGTAGTATGATCCCCGGGACAGCGGTTTTGGTGTTTTTT. As protein: CASSMIPGTAVLVFF. The chain combines TRBV19 with TRBJ1-4; 7 nucleotides agree with TRBD1. The CDR3 is 15 residues long. Germline V gene sequence: CDR1 LNHDA, CDR2 SQIVND (reference sequence). With 3 bases clipped from V and 15 bases from J, the junction kept 16 bases outside the gene matches.